This T cell receptor beta chain was captured by sequencing in a study of neurological immune-mediated disorders. The CDR3 is made up of 14 amino acids. The V end lost 6 bases, the J end lost 4 bases, and 13 bases lay between the germline ends. Germline V CDR1 and CDR2: SQVTM, ANQGSEA. This clonotype has ten or more counts. MiXCR, applied by TCRdb to the 5' RACE reads, yields one record per CDR3 protein. The sample lists 50,000 or so distinct CDR3 sequences, around 3.3% occurring once. The sequence came from a man in his forties with multiple sclerosis. Sequencing input: PBMCs. The chain has TRBV29-1 and TRBJ2-6; D not resolved. The CDR3 DNA reads as TGCAGCGTCGGATCCTCGGCGGGGGCCAACGTCCTGACTTTC. It specifies CSVGSSAGANVLTF.